This TCR beta chain derives from a study of cytomegalovirus exposure and HLA in healthy donors. Overall study findings and caveats: Later analysis placed DRB1 highest and HLA-C lowest in TCR association rates, which differed by HLA locus. Most TCR beta V segments were productive about 90% or about 30% of the time in an earlier analysis.

On this clone: Its specificity is unknown. Additional DNA sequences in this sample encode the identical CDR3.

J was trimmed by 0 bases and V by 4 bases; bases with no gene match: 6. Germline-derived CDR1 and CDR2 are SGHRS and YFSETQ. The CDR3 contains 15 residues. Use of 60 Vbeta and 13 Jbeta primers characterized the PCR. Some clones are missing from TCRdb's copy, which holds only in-frame ones; the method was immunoSEQ multiplex PCR. Of about 130,000 clones listed, 60% to 80% were seen once; the top ten hold around 2.2%. The sequence was obtained from a man aged 25-45 years in good health and CMV-seronegative. Sequenced sample: PBMCs. The chain is built from TRBV5-1 and TRBJ2-7; 8 bases map to TRBD2. The CDR3: CASSPLAGSSYEQYF. The CDR3 DNA reads as TGCGCCAGCAGCCCCTTAGCGGGAAGCTCCTACGAGCAGTACTTC. Full variable domain (outside the CDR3, taken from reference TRBV5-1 and TRBJ2-7): KAGVTQTPRYLIKTRGQQVTLSCSPISGHRSVSWYQQTPGQGLQFLFEYFSETQRNKGNFPGRFSGRQFSNSRSEMNVSTLELGDSALYLCASSPLAGSSYEQYFGPGTRLTVT.